A single sample gave rise to the 14 T cell receptor beta chains below, sequenced in a study of T cells of healthy individuals. TCRdb reprocessed the 5' RACE reads with MiXCR, giving one entry per CDR3 protein. The table lists more than 60,000 distinct CDR3 sequences, around 15% of them singletons. These receptor sequences come from a human donor in good health.

The gene calls are TRBV6-5 and TRBJ2-1, with TRBD2 as a possible D gene (6 bases). The CDR3 loop spans 15 amino acids. Germline loops: CDR1 MNHEY, CDR2 SVGAGI. V dropped 2 bases and J dropped 2 bases, with 10 bases sitting between them. CDR3 in amino acids: CASSYGTAPYNEQFF. In nucleotides, the CDR3 is TGTGCCAGCAGTTACGGGACTGCACCCTACAATGAGCAGTTCTTC.

In this sample, this clonotype turned up a few times. V and J are TRBV27 and TRBJ2-2, with a tentative D call TRBD2 (5 bases). Germline CDR1 is MNHEY and CDR2 is SMNVEV (reference sequence). The ends were cut back, 2 bases at V and 1 base at J, with 8 bases in the middle. This CDR3 region has 15 residues. CDR3: CASSLREGNTGELFF. CDR3 nucleotide sequence: TGTGCCAGCAGTTTAAGAGAGGGGAACACCGGGGAGCTGTTTTTT.

This clonotype has at least ten counts. This sequence joins TRBV18 and TRBJ2-7; D is unclear. Germline V lookup: CDR1 KGHSH, CDR2 LQKENI. The V gene lost 6 bases and the J gene lost 3 bases, with 12 bases spanning the gap. This CDR3 spans 13 amino acids. CDR3 DNA sequence: TGTGCCAGCTCCCTGGCCTCCTTCTACGAGCAGTACTTC. As protein: CASSLASFYEQYF.

In this sample, this clonotype turned up many times. Here the CDR3 reads CASSPGQGVQQNEQYF. In DNA, the CDR3 is TGTGCCAGCAGCCCAGGACAGGGGGTACAACAGAACGAGCAGTACTTC. The V and J genes are TRBV7-7 and TRBJ2-7; 10 bases map to TRBD1. The CDR3 extends over 16 amino acids. J was trimmed by 5 bases and V by 5 bases; bases with no gene match: 12. Germline V gene sequence: CDR1 SSHAT, CDR2 FNYEAQ (reference sequence).

V gene TRBV29-1 combines with J gene TRBJ2-2; D is tentatively TRBD1 or TRBD2 (5 bases each). The CDR3 is made up of 15 amino acids. Germline V CDR1 and CDR2: SQVTM, ANQGSEA. The ends were cut back, 4 bases at V and 1 base at J, with 13 bases in the middle. CDR3 nucleotide sequence: TGCAGCGTTGGGGGGAAGTCTCGGAACACCGGGGAGCTGTTTTTT. Translated: CSVGGKSRNTGELFF.

This clonotype has at least ten counts. In nucleotides, the CDR3 is TGTGCCAGCAGACTTCTAGCGGGAGGGCGAGAGACCCAGTACTTC. Protein sequence: CASRLLAGGRETQYF. This chain connects TRBV7-6 to TRBJ2-5; 12 bases map to TRBD2. J was trimmed by 4 bases and V by 6 bases; bases with no gene match: 6. Germline CDR1 and CDR2: SGHVS and FNYEAQ. The CDR3 is 15 amino acids.

This clonotype was seen many times. The CDR3 nucleotides read TGTGCCAGCAGTTTAAAGGGGCAGAGCGTAGCTTTCTTT. Translated, it gives CASSLKGQSVAFF. The V and J genes are TRBV12-3 or TRBV12-4 and TRBJ1-1; TRBD1 might be the D (5 bases). Trimming took 2 bases from V and 10 from J, leaving 14 bases between them. This CDR3 comprises 13 residues.

The rearrangement uses TRBV11-2 and TRBJ2-1; 7 bases match TRBD2. The CDR3 loop spans 14 amino acids. Germline V gives CDR1 SGHAT, CDR2 FQNNGV. V gave up 5 bases and J gave up 10 bases; unmatched junction bases: 11. The CDR3 here is CASSAPRELSEQFF. The CDR3 DNA follows: TGTGCCAGCAGCGCTCCGCGGGAGTTGTCAGAGCAGTTCTTC. The entire variable domain, with the rest obtained from reference TRBV11-2 and TRBJ2-1, is as follows: EAGVAQSPRYKIIEKRQSVAFWCNPISGHATLYWYQQILGQGPKLLIQFQNNGVVDDSQLPKDRFSAERLKGVDSTLKIQPAKLEDSAVYLCASSAPRELSEQFFGPGTRLTVL.

V usage is TRBV20-1 and J usage is TRBJ1-3; 9 nucleotides match TRBD1. Germline CDR1 and CDR2: DFQATT and SNEGSKA (reference sequence). The CDR3 spans 14 residues. Trimming at V came to 6 bases and at J to 2 bases, leaving 5 bases not matched to a gene. The CDR3 DNA reads as TGCAGTGCAACACAGGGGGCTGCTGGAAACACCATATATTTT. This gives the protein CSATQGAAGNTIYF.

This rearrangement joins TRBV7-2 to TRBJ2-2; D remains unclear. The CDR3 extends over 16 amino acids. V was clipped by 3 bases and J by 5 bases, with 16 bases between them. From germline, CDR1 is SGHTA and CDR2 FQGNSA. CDR3 DNA sequence: TGTGCCAGCAGCTTGTGGGGTCCCTCGGGTACCGGGGAGCTGTTTTTT. As protein: CASSLWGPSGTGELFF.

In its sample, this clonotype was seen many times. The chain combines TRBV4-2 with TRBJ2-7; a weak D match, TRBD2 (5 bases). CDR1 LGHNA and CDR2 YNFKEQ come from the germline V gene. CDR3 size: 15 residues. Between the trimmed V and J ends, which lost 4 bases and 0 bases, there was a span of 13 bases. In DNA form, the CDR3 reads TGTGCCAGCAGCCTACTGCGGGCCACCTCCTACGAGCAGTACTTC. Residues: CASSLLRATSYEQYF.

The chain couples TRBV6-1 to TRBJ2-5; TRBD2 matches 13 bases. The CDR3 consists of 15 residues. After removal of 7 bases from V and 5 bases from J, the junction contained 7 bases not matched to a gene. Per the germline V gene, CDR1 is MNHNS and CDR2 is SASEGT. DNA for the CDR3: TGTGCCAGCATCCGACTAGCGGGGGGCGGGGAGACCCAGTACTTC. Amino acids: CASIRLAGGGETQYF.

This clonotype was picked up many times. The rearrangement joins TRBV7-3 to TRBJ1-1; D remains unclear. The CDR3 extends over 13 amino acids. V gave up 5 bases and J gave up 5 bases, with 12 bases separating them. Germline assignment: CDR1 SGHTA and CDR2 FQGTGA. The CDR3 is CASSPNGWTEAFF. CDR3 DNA: TGTGCCAGCAGCCCAAACGGGTGGACTGAAGCTTTCTTT.

The chain links TRBV29-1 to TRBJ2-3, with 8 bases matching TRBD2. The CDR3 extends over 14 amino acids. Germline V gene data show CDR1 as SQVTM and CDR2 as ANQGSEA. J was trimmed by 2 bases and V by 5 bases; bases with no gene match: 6. CDR3 DNA: TGCAGCGTTCTCGGACTAGCCCCCACAGATACGCAGTATTTT. Residues: CSVLGLAPTDTQYF.